A single sample gave rise to the 6 T cell receptor beta chains below, sequenced in a study of technical replicates of blood from four donors (dated 2017 in TCRdb). Libraries were constructed by the immunoSEQ multiplex PCR assay. Not all clones reach the TCRdb copy of this immuneACCESS table, which keeps in-frame sequences only. Checked studies attribute under half of the gap to unresolved V genes and leave the rest unexplained. Here the sample has roughly 76,000 clones; roughly 94% occur a single time. The top ten clones comprise 0.26% of the sample. The sequencing sample was made of T cells isolated from PBMCs. The receptors here all came from a human donor in good health.

The CDR3 reads CASSFQGSYQPQHF. The CDR3, as DNA: TGTGCCAGCAGTTTCCAGGGGTCCTATCAGCCCCAGCATTTT. The chain recombines TRBV28 with TRBJ1-5; tentatively, D is TRBD1 (6 bases). The CDR3 is 14 residues long. Germline V gene sequence: CDR1 MDHEN, CDR2 SYDVKM. V dropped 3 bases and J dropped 5 bases, with 11 bases sitting between them.

This clone was seen only once. This chain joins TRBV7-9 and TRBJ1-4; the D is unclear. The CDR3 is 18 residues long. The ends were cut back, 0 bases at V and 7 bases at J, with 21 bases in the middle. Germline V lookup: CDR1 SEHNR, CDR2 FQNEAQ (reference sequence). The CDR3 is CASSLARGVFDTGEKLFF. DNA for the CDR3: TGTGCCAGCAGCTTAGCGCGCGGGGTCTTTGATACGGGTGAAAAACTGTTTTTT. The entire variable domain, with the rest obtained from reference TRBV7-9 and TRBJ1-4, is as follows: DTGVSQNPRHKITKRGQNVTFRCDPISEHNRLYWYRQTLGQGPEFLTYFQNEAQLEKSRLLSDRFSAERPKGSFSTLEIQRTEQGDSAMYLCASSLARGVFDTGEKLFFGSGTQLSVL.

The chain couples TRBV6-6 to TRBJ1-2; D unresolved. The germline V gene encodes CDR1 MNHNY and CDR2 SVGAGI (reference sequence). Trimming shortened V by 4 bases and J by 8 bases, and 17 bases separated the two germline ends. The length of the CDR3 is 14 residues. The CDR3 DNA reads TGTGCCAGCAGTTCCCAAACAGCTAACTGGGGCTACACCTTC. Encoded protein: CASSSQTANWGYTF.

CDR3 region: CAWRRDRMTQSTDTQYF. In nucleotides, the CDR3 is TGTGCCTGGAGACGGGACAGAATGACCCAAAGCACAGATACGCAGTATTTT. This rearrangement joins TRBV30 to TRBJ2-3, with 7 bases matching TRBD1. V was pared by 3 bases and J by 0 bases, with 12 bases of the junction left unmatched. The CDR3 totals 17 residues. Germline V gene lookup returns CDR1 GTSNPN and CDR2 SVGIG (reference sequence).

J is TRBJ2-3 and V is TRBV7-2; D is perhaps TRBD2 (5 bases). V gave up 1 base and J gave up 0 bases, with 11 bases separating them. Germline CDR1 SGHTA, CDR2 FQGNSA. The CDR3 is made up of 16 amino acids. CDR3 DNA: TGTGCCAGCAGCTTAGGAGGGTCTAGGAGCACAGATACGCAGTATTTT. Protein sequence: CASSLGGSRSTDTQYF. The entire variable domain, with the rest obtained from reference TRBV7-2 and TRBJ2-3, is as follows: GAGVSQSPSNKVTEKGKDVELRCDPISGHTALYWYRQSLGQGLEFLIYFQGNSAPDKSGLPSDRFSAERTGGSVSTLTIQRTQQEDSAVYLCASSLGGSRSTDTQYFGPGTRLTVL.

V gene TRBV2 combines with J gene TRBJ2-2, with TRBD1 matching over 7 bases. V trimming: 4 bases; J trimming: 3 bases; junction bases outside the gene matches: 8. From germline, CDR1 is SNHLY and CDR2 FYNNEI. The CDR3 has 16 amino acids. The CDR3 nucleotides are TGTGCCAGCAGTGTTGGGAGACAGGGAGACACCGGGGAGCTGTTTTTT. Translation gives CASSVGRQGDTGELFF.